The 12 T cell receptor beta chains below come from one sample, sequenced in a study of T cells in Graves' hyperthyroidism and ophthalmopathy. Amplification of TCR beta CDR3 regions used RNA as the template. The HTBI primer set was used in a first-round RT-PCR of the TCR CDR3. Each CDR3 protein gets one entry after TCRdb re-called the multiplex PCR reads with MiXCR. The table lists some 700,000 distinct CDR3 sequences, 15% to 20% of them singletons. Input material: blood. These TCRs come from a man aged 50 to 60 with Graves' hyperthyroidism.

The rearrangement joins TRBV7-2 to TRBJ2-7; 9 bases fit TRBD2. There are 15 residues in the CDR3. Germline loops: CDR1 SGHTA, CDR2 FQGNSA. The J segment lost 7 bases and the V segment lost 1 base, leaving 8 bases of the junction unmatched. The CDR3 DNA is TGTGCCAGCAGCTTAGATAATAGCGGGAGTGGTGAGCAGTACTTC. It is translated as CASSLDNSGSGEQYF.

The chain recombines TRBV18 with TRBJ1-2; perhaps TRBD1 as D (5 bases). V dropped 4 bases and J dropped 3 bases, with 9 bases sitting between them. This CDR3 has 13 residues. Germline values: CDR1 KGHSH, CDR2 LQKENI. CDR3 nucleotides: TGTGCCAGCTCACAACAGGAGGACTATGGCTACACCTTC. Translation gives CASSQQEDYGYTF. The whole variable domain, remainder taken from reference TRBV18 and TRBJ1-2, is NAGVMQNPRHLVRRRGQEARLRCSPMKGHSHVYWYRQLPEEGLKFMVYLQKENIIDESGMPKERFSAEFPKEGPSILRIQQVVRGDSAAYFCASSQQEDYGYTFGSGTRLTVV.

This clonotype was recorded a few times. The chain recombines TRBV12-5 with TRBJ2-1; TRBD2 matches at 14 bases. Germline values: CDR1 LGHNT, CDR2 FRNRAP. V lost 4 bases to trimming and J lost 7 bases; unmatched junction nucleotides: 6. CDR3 size: 16 residues. The CDR3 sequence is CASGSGLAGASNEQFF. The CDR3 region has the DNA TGTGCTAGTGGTTCGGGACTAGCGGGGGCTTCGAATGAGCAGTTCTTC.

This clonotype came up many times. This chain connects TRBV12-3 or TRBV12-4 to TRBJ1-2; a weak D match, TRBD1 (5 bases). The V end lost 5 bases, the J end lost 4 bases, and 14 bases lay between the germline ends. The CDR3 covers 14 residues. CDR3 in amino acids: CASSSGGVGYGYTF. The CDR3 coding sequence is TGTGCCAGCAGTAGTGGGGGAGTTGGCTATGGCTACACCTTC.

Ten or more counts support this clonotype. This chain connects TRBV6-5 to TRBJ1-1, with D uncertain. The germline V and J ends were trimmed by 0 bases and 5 bases, with 7 bases remaining between them. The CDR3 is 13 amino acids. The V gene's germline CDR1 is MNHEY and CDR2 SVGAGI. The CDR3 loop reads CASSYSIWTEAFF. In DNA form, the CDR3 reads TGTGCCAGCAGTTACTCGATCTGGACTGAAGCTTTCTTT.

A few counts support this clonotype. The chain couples TRBV20-1 to TRBJ2-5; D gene uncertain. V was trimmed by 3 bases and J by 4 bases, leaving 18 bases between them. Germline V CDR1 and CDR2: DFQATT, SNEGSKA (reference sequence). This CDR3 contains 15 residues. The chain's CDR3 is CSASRPSVLRETQYF. DNA for the CDR3: TGCAGTGCTAGTCGGCCGTCAGTTCTCAGAGAGACCCAGTACTTC.

There are a few counts of this clonotype. This chain joins TRBV6-5 and TRBJ2-5, with TRBD1 as a possible D gene (6 bases). Trimming left V 5 bases short and J 2 bases short, with 12 bases between. The CDR3 consists of 14 residues. CDR1 is MNHEY and CDR2 is SVGAGI in the germline V gene. The DNA for the CDR3 is TGTGCCAGCAGTCTACTCGACAGGCAAGAGACCCAGTACTTC. Translating gives CASSLLDRQETQYF.

The rearrangement uses TRBV20-1 and TRBJ2-4; no reliable D call. V was trimmed by 3 bases and J by 1 base, leaving 7 bases between them. CDR3 size: 13 residues. The germline CDR1 and CDR2 sequences are DFQATT and SNEGSKA (reference sequence). Written as DNA, the CDR3 is TGCAGTGCTAGCTCCGGGGCCAAAAACATTCAGTACTTC. Amino acids: CSASSGAKNIQYF.

The chain joins TRBV28 to TRBJ1-6, with TRBD1 identical over 8 bases. Unmatched junction bases numbered 8, after V lost 4 bases and J lost 9 bases. Germline V lookup: CDR1 MDHEN, CDR2 SYDVKM. The length of the CDR3 is 15 residues. The CDR3 region is CASSSPGTGRSPLHF. The CDR3 DNA is TGTGCCAGCAGTTCTCCCGGGACAGGACGTTCACCCCTCCACTTT.

As regards this clonotype: This could be a read error, since a much larger clone is one nucleotide away. The V and J genes are TRBV6-2 or TRBV6-3 and TRBJ2-5; no clear D gene. Per the germline V gene, CDR1 is MNHEY and CDR2 is SVGEGT. CDR3 length: 12 amino acids. The CDR3 spells CASSYGKETRYF. DNA for the CDR3: TGTGCCAGCAGTTACGGGAAAGAGACCCGGTACTTC.

This clonotype has a handful of counts. V gene TRBV9 combines with J gene TRBJ2-5; D is unclear. Germline CDR1 SGDLS, CDR2 YYNGEE. V was shortened by 0 bases and J by 1 base, with 10 bases between the two germline ends. The CDR3 consists of 15 residues. DNA of the CDR3: TGTGCCAGCAGCGTAGAGGTACGCGCCCAAGAGACCCAGTACTTC. Its protein product is CASSVEVRAQETQYF.

This clonotype came up many times. The V and J genes are TRBV7-9 and TRBJ2-1; D is uncertain. CDR1 and CDR2 from the germline V gene are SEHNR and FQNEAQ (reference sequence). V dropped 3 bases and J dropped 7 bases, with 10 bases sitting between them. The CDR3 consists of 13 residues. For the CDR3, the DNA is TGTGCCAGCAGCTTTACACCGACAAATGAGCAGTTCTTC. Translating it yields CASSFTPTNEQFF.